This T cell receptor beta chain was sequenced for a study of shared clonotypes between healthy human individuals. Study results and limitations: Blood alone was sampled, and tissue repertoires likely differ.

Each sample came from a Caucasian adult donor living in Nashville, Tennessee. Germline CDR1 and CDR2: SGHDT and YYEEEE. The CDR3 contains 14 residues. Germline trimming cut 4 bases from V and 9 bases from J; bases unmatched to any gene: 4. Each unsorted PBMC replicate got 300 ng genomic DNA, approximately 29,000 genomes. Researchers sequenced unsorted PBMC DNA using ten immunoSEQ deep assay plates. Profiled with immunoSEQ multiplex PCR; TCRdb holds only in-frame clones, not every one. Of about 480,000 clones in the sample, nearly 80% were seen once. In this sample, this clone turned up a few times. Its antigen is not known.

This TCR was recovered from a woman aged 40 to 50 in good health. Some clones in this sample may be carry-over from other donors' samples. Sequenced sample: PBMCs. J is TRBJ2-1 and V is TRBV5-6; 13 positions match TRBD2. This chain's CDR3 is CASSQGLAGIEQFF. The CDR3 bases are TGTGCCAGCAGCCAGGGACTAGCGGGAATTGAGCAGTTCTTC.